This paragraph covers one TCR beta chain sequence. The junction and the germline gene differ at one end; a read error may be behind it. One entry per CDR3 protein, called by TCRdb with MiXCR from the PCR reads. The sample records approximately 670,000 distinct CDR3 sequences, less than 20% being singletons. The source of the sample is a study of molecular identifiers for immune sequencing clone quantification. The sequenced material came from naive CD8+ T cells from blood, with Jurkat cell RNA spiked in. Subset given: FACS-sorted CD8+CD4-CCR7+CD45RA+ naive T cells. This clonotype was obtained from a human donor in good health. Some libraries in this study had Jurkat cell RNA spiked in.

DNA of the CDR3: TGTGCCAGCAGCTTTCAGGGGACCTACGAGCAGTTCTTC. Encoded protein: CASSFQGTYEQFF. The chain recombines TRBV5-3 with TRBJ2-1, with D possibly TRBD1 on 6 matching bases. TRBV5-3 is an ORF, and what it does is uncertain. This CDR3 region has 13 residues.